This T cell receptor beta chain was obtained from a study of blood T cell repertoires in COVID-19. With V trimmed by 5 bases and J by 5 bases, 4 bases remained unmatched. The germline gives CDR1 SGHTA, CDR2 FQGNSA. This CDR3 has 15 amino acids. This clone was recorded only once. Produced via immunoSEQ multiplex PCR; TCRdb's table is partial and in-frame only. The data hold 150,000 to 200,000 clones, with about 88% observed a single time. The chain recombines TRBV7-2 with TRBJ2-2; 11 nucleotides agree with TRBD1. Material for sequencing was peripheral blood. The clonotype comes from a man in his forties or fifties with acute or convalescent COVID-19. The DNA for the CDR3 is TGTGCCAGCAGCCATGGACAGGGGGCAACCGGGGAGCTGTTTTTT. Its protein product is CASSHGQGATGELFF.